A single sample is the source of the 15 T cell receptor beta chains below, sequenced in a study of blood T cell repertoires in COVID-19. The assay was immunoSEQ multiplex PCR, and TCRdb's table has in-frame clones only and misses some. The repertoire holds around 250,000 clones, with 86% as singletons. Sequenced sample: peripheral blood. Receptors originate from a young man who had recovered from COVID-19.

The gene calls are TRBV10-2 and TRBJ1-3; possible D gene TRBD1, 6 bases. V lost 8 bases and J 0 bases, leaving 11 bases between the germline ends. The germline V gene encodes CDR1 WSHSY and CDR2 SAAADI. The CDR3 loop spans 14 amino acids. In DNA, the CDR3 is TGCGCCAGCCGCACAGGGAGCTCTGGAAACACCATATATTTT. Translating it yields CASRTGSSGNTIYF.

V and J are TRBV7-9 and TRBJ1-2; the match to TRBD1 covers 7 bases. Trimming at V came to 5 bases and at J to 5 bases, leaving 8 bases not matched to a gene. Germline lookup yields CDR1 SEHNR and CDR2 FQNEAQ (reference sequence). This CDR3 region has 14 residues. The CDR3 DNA is TGTGCCAGCAGCCGGGACAGTGGGAGTTATGGCTACACCTTC. Protein sequence: CASSRDSGSYGYTF.

The chain has TRBV18 and TRBJ2-4; possible D gene TRBD1, 6 bases. V lost 4 bases and J 0 bases, leaving 16 bases between the germline ends. Per germline, CDR1 KGHSH and CDR2 LQKENI. The CDR3 has 17 amino acids. CDR3 in amino acids: CASSLGHEAPAKNIQYF. In DNA form, the CDR3 reads TGTGCCAGCTCACTGGGACACGAAGCCCCAGCCAAAAACATTCAGTACTTC.

The chain joins TRBV29-1 to TRBJ2-7; 7 bases are shared with TRBD1. Germline V lookup: CDR1 SQVTM, CDR2 ANQGSEA. The CDR3 sequence is 11 residues long. Trimming removed 7 bases from V and 3 bases from J; junction bases left unmatched: 3. In DNA form, the CDR3 reads TGCAGCGGAGGGACAGACTACGAGCAGTACTTC. It encodes CSGGTDYEQYF.

V and J are TRBV11-2 and TRBJ1-2, with TRBD1 identical over 8 bases. After removal of 5 bases from V and 1 base from J, the junction contained 6 bases not matched to a gene. The CDR3 is 15 amino acids. Germline V gene sequence: CDR1 SGHAT, CDR2 FQNNGV. The CDR3 nucleotides read TGTGCCAGCAGCCTACAGGGGGTGCTTAACTATGGCTACACCTTC. Amino acids: CASSLQGVLNYGYTF.

The chain couples TRBV7-6 to TRBJ1-1, with D unclear. The CDR3 runs to 15 residues. In germline, CDR1 is SGHVS, CDR2 FNYEAQ. V lost 1 base, J lost 1 base, and 10 bases lay in between. CDR3 DNA sequence: TGTGCCAGCAGCTTAGGACTAAGGGCGAACACTGAAGCTTTCTTT. The encoded protein is CASSLGLRANTEAFF.

The chain has TRBV5-6 and TRBJ1-3; D not resolved. V was cut by 0 bases and J by 0 bases, with 13 bases left in between. CDR1 is SGHDT, CDR2 YYEEEE, per germline. CDR3 length: 17 amino acids. The CDR3 loop reads CASSLAGRVFSGNTIYF. The DNA of the CDR3 is TGTGCCAGCAGCTTGGCCGGGAGGGTCTTCTCTGGAAACACCATATATTTT.

The V gene is TRBV6-5, the J gene TRBJ1-2; no clear D gene. V was shortened by 7 bases and J by 2 bases, with 17 bases between the two germline ends. The CDR3 is 15 residues long. Germline assignment: CDR1 MNHEY and CDR2 SVGAGI. In DNA, the CDR3 is TGTGCCAGCACTGGGAGAAACGAAGCAAACTATGGCTACACCTTC. Its protein product is CASTGRNEANYGYTF.

V usage is TRBV4-1 and J usage is TRBJ2-3, with D possibly being TRBD2 (6 bases). The CDR3 covers 16 residues. Germline assignment: CDR1 MGHRA and CDR2 YSYEKL. Deletions cut 1 base from V and 2 bases from J, with 13 bases between. The CDR3, as DNA: TGCGCCAGCAGCCAAGGGCCGGGACTCTCCACAGATACGCAGTATTTT. Amino acids: CASSQGPGLSTDTQYF.

The chain uses TRBV7-8 and TRBJ1-5; D is undetermined. There are 11 residues in the CDR3. Trimming removed 8 bases from V and 7 bases from J, with 9 bases in between. CDR1 SGHVS and CDR2 FQNEAQ come from the germline V gene. The CDR3 protein is CASGSIQPQHF. CDR3 in DNA: TGTGCCAGCGGCTCTATACAGCCCCAGCATTTT.

The DNA of the CDR3 is TGTGCCAGTATGGGACAGGGGGAGGCTGGCTACACCTTC. It yields the protein CASMGQGEAGYTF. The rearrangement links TRBV19 to TRBJ1-2; 11 bases line up with TRBD1. This CDR3 comprises 13 residues. CDR1 is LNHDA, CDR2 SQIVND, per germline (reference sequence). V shed 7 bases, J shed 7 bases, and the junction held 5 bases outside the gene matches. The whole variable domain, remainder taken from reference TRBV19 and TRBJ1-2, is DGGITQSPKYLFRKEGQNVTLSCEQNLNHDAMYWYRQDPGQGLRLIYYSQIVNDFQKGDIAEGYSVSREKKESFPLTVTSAQKNPTAFYLCASMGQGEAGYTFGSGTRLTVV.

The chain has TRBV5-1 and TRBJ2-7, with TRBD2 matching 9 bases. V lost 4 bases and J lost 6; bases outside the gene matches: 14. The CDR3 runs to 16 residues. Germline-derived CDR1 and CDR2 are SGHRS and YFSETQ. For the CDR3, the DNA is TGCGCCAGCAGCCCATATAGGGTAGCGGGGGACGGCGAGCAGTACTTC. Encoded protein: CASSPYRVAGDGEQYF.

The chain joins TRBV7-9 to TRBJ2-5; D possibly corresponds to TRBD2 (6 bases). Germline CDR1 and CDR2: SEHNR and FQNEAQ (reference sequence). The CDR3 is 14 residues long. Trimming removed 1 base from V and 5 bases from J, with 11 bases in between. This chain's CDR3 is CASSLGPGGETQYF. The CDR3 coding sequence is TGTGCCAGCAGCTTAGGACCTGGAGGGGAGACCCAGTACTTC.

V and J are TRBV7-9 and TRBJ1-2; 10 bases are shared with TRBD1. This CDR3 spans 16 amino acids. Germline-derived CDR1 and CDR2 are SEHNR and FQNEAQ (reference sequence). The junction had 13 bases not matched to a gene; V was cut back by 4 bases and J by 8 bases. DNA for the CDR3: TGTGCCAGCAGCTCGCTTCAGGGACAGGGGAGGAGCGGCTACACCTTC. This codes for CASSSLQGQGRSGYTF.

V is TRBV19 and J is TRBJ2-1, with D possibly TRBD1 on 6 matching bases. CDR3 length: 13 amino acids. Trimming stripped 6 bases from V and 7 bases from J, with 13 bases between. CDR1 LNHDA and CDR2 SQIVND come from the germline V gene (reference sequence). For the CDR3, the DNA is TGTGCCAGTAGCAGGACAGATTGGAATGAGCAGTTCTTC. It is translated as CASSRTDWNEQFF.